The 25 T cell receptor beta chains below all came from one sample that was sequenced in a study of T-cell memory formation after mild COVID-19. TCRdb passed the 5' RACE reads through MiXCR, listing each CDR3 protein once. The table records approximately 100,000 distinct CDR3 sequences, roughly 25% of them present only once. The specimen was PBMCs or a T cell subset sorted from them (not recorded which). All receptors derive from a man aged 18 to 30 who had mild COVID-19 (a few samples of this study predate the infection). Cell type and time point are not known.

The rearrangement joins TRBV7-9 to TRBJ2-2; D may correspond to TRBD1 or TRBD2 (5 bases each). This CDR3 spans 17 amino acids. The V end lost 5 bases, the J end lost 6 bases, and 22 bases lay between the germline ends. Germline V gene sequence: CDR1 SEHNR, CDR2 FQNEAQ (reference sequence). The CDR3 DNA follows: TGTGCCAGCAGCACACTGTGGGGACGCGGCGAACCCGGGGAGCTGTTTTTT. Its translation: CASSTLWGRGEPGELFF.

The rearrangement links TRBV9 to TRBJ1-1; maybe TRBD1 (5 bases). V was trimmed by 0 bases and J by 5 bases, leaving 8 bases between them. CDR1 and CDR2 from the germline V gene are SGDLS and YYNGEE. CDR3 length equals 13 residues. The DNA for the CDR3 is TGTGCCAGCAGCGTAGGAGGGGCGACTGAAGCTTTCTTT. Its translation is CASSVGGATEAFF. Supplemented by reference TRBV9 and TRBJ1-1, the full variable domain reads DSGVTQTPKHLITATGQRVTLRCSPRSGDLSVYWYQQSLDQGLQFLIQYYNGEERAKGNILERFSAQQFPDLHSELNLSSLELGDSALYFCASSVGGATEAFFGQGTRLTVV.

The V gene is TRBV5-1, the J gene TRBJ2-7, with D uncertain. V was shortened by 1 base and J by 0 bases, with 17 bases between the two germline ends. The CDR3 spans 17 residues. CDR1 is SGHRS, CDR2 YFSETQ, per germline. The DNA for the CDR3 is TGCGCCAGCAGCTTGTGGGGTCGACACTCAACCTCCTACGAGCAGTACTTC. Translation: CASSLWGRHSTSYEQYF.

The rearrangement joins TRBV6-2 or TRBV6-3 to TRBJ2-2, with 8 bases that match TRBD1. CDR1 and CDR2 from the germline V gene are MNHEY and SVGEGT. J was trimmed by 2 bases and V by 5 bases; bases with no gene match: 13. This CDR3 region has 18 residues. CDR3 sequence: CASSATGTGRNNTGELFF. The CDR3 coding sequence is TGTGCCAGCAGTGCTACTGGGACAGGACGAAATAACACCGGGGAGCTGTTTTTT.

This clonotype appeared many times. The chain is built from TRBV12-3 or TRBV12-4 and TRBJ2-5; 8 bases agree with TRBD2. Unmatched junction bases numbered 11, after V lost 6 bases and J lost 5 bases. The CDR3 covers 15 residues. In DNA, the CDR3 is TGTGCCAGCAGGGGGAAGCGGGGGAGCTGGGAGACCCAGTACTTC. Its protein is CASRGKRGSWETQYF.

The chain links TRBV11-2 to TRBJ2-7, with unresolved D. V was clipped by 4 bases and J by 3 bases, with 7 bases between them. Germline CDR1 and CDR2: SGHAT and FQNNGV. The CDR3 length is 12 residues. The CDR3 sequence: CASSSTHYEQYF. The DNA of the CDR3 is TGTGCCAGCAGCTCTACGCACTACGAGCAGTACTTC. Together with reference TRBV11-2 and TRBJ2-7, the CDR3 gives the full variable domain: EAGVAQSPRYKIIEKRQSVAFWCNPISGHATLYWYQQILGQGPKLLIQFQNNGVVDDSQLPKDRFSAERLKGVDSTLKIQPAKLEDSAVYLCASSSTHYEQYFGPGTRLTVT.

This clonotype was counted only a few times. This chain's CDR3 is CASSLGTANTF. In DNA form, the CDR3 reads TGTGCCAGCAGTTTAGGGACAGCCAACACCTTC. This sequence joins TRBV28 and TRBJ1-2; 7 nucleotides agree with TRBD1. This CDR3 contains 11 residues. V lost 2 bases and J lost 12; bases outside the gene matches: 3. Germline CDR1 MDHEN, CDR2 SYDVKM.

V is TRBV5-6 and J is TRBJ2-1; the D gene is possibly TRBD2 (5 bases). The germline V and J ends were trimmed by 4 bases and 6 bases, with 11 bases remaining between them. Germline CDR1 is SGHDT and CDR2 is YYEEEE. This CDR3 has 13 amino acids. Here the CDR3 reads CASSATGLNEQFF. In DNA form, the CDR3 reads TGTGCCAGCAGCGCAACTGGACTCAATGAGCAGTTCTTC. Full variable domain (rest looked up from reference TRBV5-6 and TRBJ2-1): DAGVTQSPTHLIKTRGQQVTLRCSPKSGHDTVSWYQQALGQGPQFIFQYYEEEERQRGNFPDRFSGHQFPNYSSELNVNALLLGDSALYLCASSATGLNEQFFGPGTRLTVL.

The rearrangement uses TRBV6-5 and TRBJ2-5, with 7 positions matching TRBD2. The CDR3 is 15 amino acids. V lost 0 bases, J lost 1 base, and 2 bases stayed unmatched. The germline V gene has CDR1 MNHEY and CDR2 SVGAGI. This CDR3 reads CASSYSGGVQETQYF. In nucleotides, the CDR3 is TGTGCCAGCAGTTACTCGGGGGGGGTCCAAGAGACCCAGTACTTC.

The V and J genes are TRBV6-1 and TRBJ1-5; a possible D gene is TRBD1 (6 bases). Trimming pared 1 base from V and 3 bases from J, leaving 10 bases between. Germline V gene lookup returns CDR1 MNHNS and CDR2 SASEGT. CDR3 length: 15 amino acids. In DNA, the CDR3 is TGTGCCAGCAGTGAAGTGGGGGACACCAATCAGCCCCAGCATTTT. This gives the protein CASSEVGDTNQPQHF.

Comment on this clonotype: At one boundary the junction diverges from the germline segment, which might be a read error. V is TRBV7-7 and J is TRBJ2-3, with TRBD2 as a possible D gene (6 bases). Germline V lookup: CDR1 SSHAT, CDR2 FNYEAQ (reference sequence). This CDR3 contains 15 residues. The CDR3 protein is CASSLRAGLTDTQYF. DNA for the CDR3: TGTGCTAGCAGCCTCCGGGCGGGGTTGACAGATACGCAGTATTTT.

This clonotype was found once. This rearrangement joins TRBV6-6 to TRBJ1-1; D is ambiguous. V lost 7 bases and J 0 bases, leaving 9 bases between the germline ends. The CDR3 runs 13 residues. Germline-derived CDR1 and CDR2 are MNHNY and SVGAGI (reference sequence). The CDR3 sequence is CASTPFLNTEAFF. The CDR3 DNA reads as TGTGCCAGCACCCCCTTCCTGAACACTGAAGCTTTCTTT.

A note on this clonotype: This CDR3 is missing its conserved last phenylalanine or tryptophan, likely due to a read error. Because the CDR3's place on the DNA is in doubt, the DNA is left out and the CDR3 is given as listed by TCRdb. This chain connects TRBV7-9 to TRBJ2-1; no DNA check was done on the table's D call, TRBD2. The germline V gene has CDR1 SEHNR and CDR2 FQNEAQ (reference sequence). The CDR3 is 12 residues long, counting both termini. This chain's CDR3 is CASSFQGALSSD.

In its sample, this clonotype was seen a few times. The V gene is TRBV4-1, the J gene TRBJ2-1; 7 bases are a match to TRBD2. CDR1 is MGHRA and CDR2 is YSYEKL in the germline V gene. Trimming cost V 4 bases and J 5 bases; bases outside gene matches: 5. This CDR3 has 14 residues. The CDR3 bases are TGCGCCAGCAGCCCGGGGGGAGGGGACAATGAGCAGTTCTTC. Its protein product is CASSPGGGDNEQFF.

The J gene is TRBJ2-2, the V gene TRBV5-1; 7 bases are shared with TRBD1. V lost 6 bases and J lost 5; bases outside the gene matches: 10. Germline CDR1 SGHRS, CDR2 YFSETQ. The CDR3 has 15 amino acids. This CDR3 is CASTKDREGTGELFF. DNA for the CDR3: TGCGCCAGCACCAAAGACAGGGAAGGGACCGGGGAGCTGTTTTTT.

This clonotype was counted between two and nine times. The V call is TRBV9, the J call TRBJ2-6, with TRBD1 matching over 9 bases. This CDR3 has 17 residues. With 4 bases clipped from V and 4 bases from J, the junction kept 9 bases outside the gene matches. Germline V gene data show CDR1 as SGDLS and CDR2 as YYNGEE. The CDR3 sequence: CASSRGTGKSGANVLTF. CDR3 nucleotide sequence: TGTGCCAGCAGCAGAGGGACAGGGAAATCCGGGGCCAACGTCCTGACTTTC. Supplemented by reference TRBV9 and TRBJ2-6, the full variable domain reads DSGVTQTPKHLITATGQRVTLRCSPRSGDLSVYWYQQSLDQGLQFLIQYYNGEERAKGNILERFSAQQFPDLHSELNLSSLELGDSALYFCASSRGTGKSGANVLTFGAGSRLTVL.

Only a few counts were recorded for this clonotype. The V call is TRBV4-1, the J call TRBJ2-3, with no clear D. The germline V and J ends were trimmed by 0 bases and 2 bases, with 6 bases remaining between them. Germline CDR1 is MGHRA and CDR2 is YSYEKL. The CDR3 covers 14 residues. The CDR3 region has the DNA TGCGCCAGCAGCCAAGATCGGGTCACAGATACGCAGTATTTT. This encodes CASSQDRVTDTQYF.

The chain couples TRBV5-1 to TRBJ1-4, with TRBD1 matching 7 bases. The germline V gene encodes CDR1 SGHRS and CDR2 YFSETQ. Losses at the gene ends were 5 bases for V and 0 bases for J; bases not matched to a gene: 4. CDR3 length: 15 amino acids. The CDR3 here is CASSQGVATNEKLFF. In nucleotides, the CDR3 is TGCGCCAGCAGTCAGGGGGTAGCAACTAATGAAAAACTGTTTTTT. The full variable domain, rest sourced from reference TRBV5-1 and TRBJ1-4, is KAGVTQTPRYLIKTRGQQVTLSCSPISGHRSVSWYQQTPGQGLQFLFEYFSETQRNKGNFPGRFSGRQFSNSRSEMNVSTLELGDSALYLCASSQGVATNEKLFFGSGTQLSVL.

J is TRBJ2-7 and V is TRBV12-3 or TRBV12-4; D perhaps matches TRBD1 (5 bases). V gave up 5 bases and J gave up 5 bases, with 22 bases separating them. The CDR3 sequence is 16 residues long. The CDR3 DNA reads TGTGCCAGCAGTGCGGACATTTTCGGCTCGTTCGACGAGCAGTACTTC. Translated: CASSADIFGSFDEQYF.

The table lists this clonotype with a count of one. The rearrangement links TRBV6-2 or TRBV6-3 to TRBJ1-4; D may be TRBD1 (6 bases). Germline V gene lookup returns CDR1 MNHEY and CDR2 SVGEGT. The V and J ends lost 7 bases and 4 bases respectively, with 19 bases between them. The CDR3 loop spans 16 amino acids. CDR3 region: CASIRRGRGNNEKLFF. The CDR3 DNA is TGTGCCAGCATCCGCCGGGGGCGCGGAAATAATGAAAAACTGTTTTTT.

This clonotype is medium-sized within its sample. The rearrangement joins TRBV4-2 to TRBJ2-7, with TRBD1 matching over 11 bases. The CDR3 consists of 16 residues. CDR1 and CDR2 from the germline V gene are LGHNA and YNFKEQ. Losses at the gene ends were 0 bases for V and 3 bases for J; bases not matched to a gene: 4. CDR3 loop: CASSQDRGTGGYEQYF. The DNA for the CDR3 is TGTGCCAGCAGCCAAGATAGGGGGACAGGGGGCTACGAGCAGTACTTC.

The V call is TRBV12-3 or TRBV12-4, the J call TRBJ2-1; 12 nucleotides line up with TRBD2. J gave up 8 bases and V 4 bases, and 15 bases lay outside the gene matches. This CDR3 spans 18 amino acids. The CDR3 sequence: CASSYRSRTGTSGHEQFF. The CDR3 DNA reads TGTGCCAGCAGTTACAGATCGAGGACAGGGACTAGCGGGCATGAGCAGTTCTTC.

This clonotype has more than one count but fewer than ten. The CDR3 sequence: CASSSLRGRPDTQYF. Here the CDR3 DNA reads TGTGCCAGCAGTTCCCTGCGGGGGAGGCCAGATACGCAGTATTTT. The chain recombines TRBV12-3 or TRBV12-4 with TRBJ2-3, with 7 bases fitting TRBD2. V was pared by 4 bases and J by 4 bases, with 8 bases of the junction left unmatched. The CDR3 extends over 15 amino acids.

V usage is TRBV4-3 and J usage is TRBJ1-4; TRBD1 might be the D (5 bases). CDR1 is LGHNA and CDR2 is YSLEER in the germline V gene. The CDR3 totals 14 residues. Trimming took off 1 base at V and 8 bases at J, with 11 bases between the two ends. The CDR3 spells CASSQVRGREKLFF. The CDR3 DNA reads TGCGCCAGCAGCCAAGTGAGGGGACGGGAAAAACTGTTTTTT.

The rearrangement joins TRBV9 to TRBJ2-1; 8 bases agree with TRBD2. CDR1 and CDR2 (germline): SGDLS, YYNGEE. Trimming cost V 4 bases and J 5 bases; bases outside gene matches: 5. CDR3 length: 14 amino acids. The CDR3 bases are TGTGCCAGCAGCTACGGGGGGGCCAACAATGAGCAGTTCTTC. This codes for CASSYGGANNEQFF.